These 8 T cell receptor beta chains share one sample of origin, sequenced in a study of blood T cell repertoires in COVID-19. Clones were sequenced by immunoSEQ multiplex PCR, and TCRdb holds only the in-frame ones, with some missing. The sample contains more than 95,000 clones, about 85% of which appear only once. Sequencing was carried out using peripheral blood. The receptors stem from a woman older than 75 with acute or convalescent COVID-19.

The rearrangement joins TRBV5-1 to TRBJ2-5; 15 nucleotides match TRBD2. The CDR3 runs to 17 residues. Germline lookup yields CDR1 SGHRS and CDR2 YFSETQ. V lost 4 bases, J lost 2 bases, and 6 bases stayed unmatched. The CDR3, as DNA: TGCGCCAGCAGCCCGGGACTAGCGGGGGGTGCACAAGAGACCCAGTACTTC. Encoded protein: CASSPGLAGGAQETQYF.

This rearrangement joins TRBV7-8 to TRBJ1-1; maybe TRBD1 (6 bases). With 2 bases removed from V and 1 base from J, the gap between germline ends came to 11 bases. This CDR3 has 15 amino acids. Germline CDR1 is SGHVS and CDR2 is FQNEAQ. CDR3: CASSLWGHRNTEAFF. CDR3 DNA: TGTGCCAGCAGCTTATGGGGGCACAGGAACACTGAAGCTTTCTTT. The full variable domain, its missing parts supplied by reference TRBV7-8 and TRBJ1-1, is GAGVSQSPRYKVAKRGQDVALRCDPISGHVSLFWYQQALGQGPEFLTYFQNEAQLDKSGLPSDRFFAERPEGSVSTLKIQRTQQEDSAVYLCASSLWGHRNTEAFFGQGTRLTVV.

The V and J genes are TRBV7-2 and TRBJ2-7; possibly TRBD2 for D (6 bases). With 9 bases removed from V and 5 bases from J, the gap between germline ends came to 14 bases. The CDR3 covers 12 residues. Germline loops: CDR1 SGHTA, CDR2 FQGNSA. CDR3 coding DNA: TGTGCCAGTAAGGCCTGGGGGGACGAGCAGTACTTC. Its translation is CASKAWGDEQYF.

This chain uses TRBV4-1 with TRBJ2-3; TRBD2 matches at 14 bases. This CDR3 is 18 amino acids long. With V trimmed by 4 bases and J by 1 base, 7 bases remained unmatched. CDR1 MGHRA and CDR2 YSYEKL come from the germline V gene. The CDR3 reads CASSLRLAGGLGTDTQYF. The CDR3 DNA reads as TGCGCCAGCAGCCTTAGACTAGCGGGGGGGCTTGGCACAGATACGCAGTATTTT.

V and J are TRBV27 and TRBJ1-4; no firm D call. Germline V CDR1 and CDR2: MNHEY, SMNVEV (reference sequence). The CDR3 has 13 residues. Between the trimmed V and J ends, which lost 8 bases and 5 bases, there was a span of 12 bases. CDR3 sequence reads: CASGRTGNEKLFF. For the CDR3, the DNA is TGTGCCAGCGGACGGACGGGGAATGAAAAACTGTTTTTT.

The sample holds one count of this clone. The chain links TRBV28 to TRBJ2-3, with TRBD2 matching over 15 bases. Germline values: CDR1 MDHEN, CDR2 SYDVKM. V was clipped by 4 bases and J by 0 bases; unmatched bases: 8. This CDR3 contains 19 residues. CDR3 protein: CASSSPGLAGGQSTDTQYF. The CDR3 nucleotides are TGTGCCAGCAGTTCTCCGGGACTAGCGGGGGGCCAGAGCACAGATACGCAGTATTTT.

This clone has just a few counts. The chain recombines TRBV4-1 with TRBJ1-6; TRBD1 might be the D (6 bases). V lost 4 bases and J 7 bases, leaving 11 bases between the germline ends. Germline loops: CDR1 MGHRA, CDR2 YSYEKL. The CDR3 runs to 14 residues. For the CDR3, the DNA is TGCGCCAGCAGCCTACAGGGTCAAAATTCACCCCTCCACTTT. Its protein product is CASSLQGQNSPLHF.

Only a few counts were recorded for this clone. CDR3 residues: CASSLEPGSNTEAFF. CDR3 DNA sequence: TGTGCCAGCAGCTTAGAACCAGGGTCGAACACTGAAGCTTTCTTT. This chain links TRBV11-2 with TRBJ1-1, with D tentatively TRBD1 (5 bases). The germline V gene encodes CDR1 SGHAT and CDR2 FQNNGV. The CDR3 has 15 amino acids. Trimming stripped 0 bases from V and 1 base from J, with 9 bases between.